This entry concerns a single T cell receptor beta chain. Its antigen is currently unknown. TCRdb itself ran the 5' RACE reads through MiXCR, one entry per CDR3 protein. Among some 500,000 distinct CDR3 sequences listed, 9.6% were seen once. Germline V lookup: CDR1 SGHAT, CDR2 FQNNGV. V lost 5 bases to trimming and J lost 6 bases, with 12 bases between them. The CDR3 has 13 amino acids. The sample belongs to a study of identical twins. Study results and caveats: Invariant T cells like MAIT and iNKT could partly confound the zero-insertion analyses. When twins shared out-of-frame alpha sequences, those sequences had excess low generation probability.

These same records also appear under a second study, on yellow fever vaccine responses in identical twins. That investigation notes: On the reported evidence, twins' vaccine T cell responses seemed partly convergent and partly personalized.

The chain carries TRBV11-2 and TRBJ2-3; a possible D gene is TRBD2 (5 bases). This TCR derives from a woman under 30 in good health. The sequenced material came from PBMCs. The CDR3 nucleotides are TGTGCCAGCAGCCGCACCTCGGGGGATACGCAGTATTTT. This encodes CASSRTSGDTQYF.